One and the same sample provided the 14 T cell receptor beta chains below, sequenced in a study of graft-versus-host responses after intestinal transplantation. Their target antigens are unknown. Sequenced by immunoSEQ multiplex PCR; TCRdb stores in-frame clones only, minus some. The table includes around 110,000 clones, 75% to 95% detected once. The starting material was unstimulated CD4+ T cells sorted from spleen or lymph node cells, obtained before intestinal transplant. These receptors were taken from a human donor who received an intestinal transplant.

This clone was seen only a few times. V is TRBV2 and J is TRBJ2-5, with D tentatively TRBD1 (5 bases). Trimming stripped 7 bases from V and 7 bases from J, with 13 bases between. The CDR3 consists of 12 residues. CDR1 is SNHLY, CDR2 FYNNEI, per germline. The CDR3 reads CASKLQVSTQYF. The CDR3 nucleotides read TGTGCCAGCAAGTTACAGGTTTCGACCCAGTACTTC.

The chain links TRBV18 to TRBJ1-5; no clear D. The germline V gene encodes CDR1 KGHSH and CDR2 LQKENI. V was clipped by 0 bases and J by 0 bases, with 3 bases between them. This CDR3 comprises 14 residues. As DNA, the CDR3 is TGTGCCAGCTCACCACCTTATAGCAATCAGCCCCAGCATTTT. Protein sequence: CASSPPYSNQPQHF.

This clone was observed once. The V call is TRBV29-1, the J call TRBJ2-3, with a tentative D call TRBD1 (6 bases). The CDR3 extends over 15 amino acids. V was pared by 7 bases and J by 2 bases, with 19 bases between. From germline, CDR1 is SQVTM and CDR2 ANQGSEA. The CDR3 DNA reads TGCAGCGCCAAACCCGGGACAAAGCACACAGATACGCAGTATTTT. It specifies CSAKPGTKHTDTQYF.

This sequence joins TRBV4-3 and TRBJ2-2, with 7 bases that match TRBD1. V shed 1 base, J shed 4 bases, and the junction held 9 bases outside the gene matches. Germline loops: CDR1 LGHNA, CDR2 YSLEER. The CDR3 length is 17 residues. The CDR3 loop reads CASSQVLGGPITGELFF. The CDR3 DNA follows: TGCGCCAGCAGCCAAGTGTTAGGGGGCCCGATCACCGGGGAGCTGTTTTTT.

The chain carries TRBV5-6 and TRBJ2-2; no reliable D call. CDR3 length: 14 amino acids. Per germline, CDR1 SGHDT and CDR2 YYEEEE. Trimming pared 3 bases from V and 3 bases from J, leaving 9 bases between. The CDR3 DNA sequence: TGTGCCAGCAGCTCAGACATTCACACCGGGGAGCTGTTTTTT. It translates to CASSSDIHTGELFF.

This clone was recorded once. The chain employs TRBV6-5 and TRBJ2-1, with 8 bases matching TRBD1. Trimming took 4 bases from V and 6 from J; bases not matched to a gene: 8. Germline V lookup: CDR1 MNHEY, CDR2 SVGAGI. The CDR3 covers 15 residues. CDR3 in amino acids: CASSFDRGWSNEQFF. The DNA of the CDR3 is TGTGCCAGCAGTTTCGACAGGGGATGGAGCAATGAGCAGTTCTTC.

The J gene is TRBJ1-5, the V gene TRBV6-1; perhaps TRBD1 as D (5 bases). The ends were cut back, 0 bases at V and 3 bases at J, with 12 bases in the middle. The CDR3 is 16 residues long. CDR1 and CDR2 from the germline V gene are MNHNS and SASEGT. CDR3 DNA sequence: TGTGCCAGCAGTGAAGCTGTAAGGGGCTACAATCAGCCCCAGCATTTT. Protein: CASSEAVRGYNQPQHF.

The CDR3, as DNA: TGTGCTAGCGACCCTAGCGGGAGGGCCTTGTTCGCCGGGGAGCTGTTTTTT. This codes for CASDPSGRALFAGELFF. V is TRBV7-9 and J is TRBJ2-2; 12 positions agree with TRBD2. CDR1 is SEHNR, CDR2 FQNEAQ, per germline (reference sequence). The CDR3 is made up of 17 amino acids.

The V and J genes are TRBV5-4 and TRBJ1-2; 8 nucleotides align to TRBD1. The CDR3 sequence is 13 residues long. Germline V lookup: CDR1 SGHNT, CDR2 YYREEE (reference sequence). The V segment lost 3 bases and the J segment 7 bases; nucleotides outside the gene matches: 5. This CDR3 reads CASSSRGPSGYTF. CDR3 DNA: TGTGCCAGCAGCTCCAGGGGGCCTAGTGGCTACACCTTC.

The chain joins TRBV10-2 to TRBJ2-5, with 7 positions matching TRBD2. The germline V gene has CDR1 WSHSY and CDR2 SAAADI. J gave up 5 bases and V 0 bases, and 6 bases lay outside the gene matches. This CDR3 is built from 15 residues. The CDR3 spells CASSESGGMFETQYF. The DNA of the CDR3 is TGCGCCAGCAGTGAGTCGGGGGGGATGTTTGAGACCCAGTACTTC.

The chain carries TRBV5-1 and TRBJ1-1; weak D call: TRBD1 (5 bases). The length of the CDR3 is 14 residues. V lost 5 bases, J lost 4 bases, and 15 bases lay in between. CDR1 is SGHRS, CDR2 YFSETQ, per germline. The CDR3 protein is CASRSFGGSTEAFF. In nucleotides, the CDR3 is TGCGCCAGCAGGTCCTTCGGGGGGAGCACTGAAGCTTTCTTT. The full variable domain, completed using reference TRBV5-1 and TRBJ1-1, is KAGVTQTPRYLIKTRGQQVTLSCSPISGHRSVSWYQQTPGQGLQFLFEYFSETQRNKGNFPGRFSGRQFSNSRSEMNVSTLELGDSALYLCASRSFGGSTEAFFGQGTRLTVV.

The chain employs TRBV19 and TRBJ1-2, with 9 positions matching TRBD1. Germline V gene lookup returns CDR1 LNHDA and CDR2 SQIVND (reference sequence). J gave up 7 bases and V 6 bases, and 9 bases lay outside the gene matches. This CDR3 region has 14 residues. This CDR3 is CASSRDRASRGYTF. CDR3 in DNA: TGTGCCAGTAGCCGGGACAGGGCGTCTCGTGGCTACACCTTC. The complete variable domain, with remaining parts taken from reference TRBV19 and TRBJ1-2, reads DGGITQSPKYLFRKEGQNVTLSCEQNLNHDAMYWYRQDPGQGLRLIYYSQIVNDFQKGDIAEGYSVSREKKESFPLTVTSAQKNPTAFYLCASSRDRASRGYTFGSGTRLTVV.

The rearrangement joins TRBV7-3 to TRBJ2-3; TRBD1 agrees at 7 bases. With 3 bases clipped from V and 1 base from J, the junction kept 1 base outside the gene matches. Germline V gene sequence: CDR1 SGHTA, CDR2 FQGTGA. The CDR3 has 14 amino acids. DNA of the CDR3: TGTGCCAGCAGCTTCACAGGGGGCACAGATACGCAGTATTTT. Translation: CASSFTGGTDTQYF.

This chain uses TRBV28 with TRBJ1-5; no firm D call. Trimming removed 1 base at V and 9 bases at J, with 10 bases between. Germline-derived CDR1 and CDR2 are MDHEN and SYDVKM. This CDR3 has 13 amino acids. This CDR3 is CASSLSAFGPQHF. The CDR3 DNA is TGTGCCAGCAGTTTATCTGCGTTCGGGCCCCAGCATTTT.